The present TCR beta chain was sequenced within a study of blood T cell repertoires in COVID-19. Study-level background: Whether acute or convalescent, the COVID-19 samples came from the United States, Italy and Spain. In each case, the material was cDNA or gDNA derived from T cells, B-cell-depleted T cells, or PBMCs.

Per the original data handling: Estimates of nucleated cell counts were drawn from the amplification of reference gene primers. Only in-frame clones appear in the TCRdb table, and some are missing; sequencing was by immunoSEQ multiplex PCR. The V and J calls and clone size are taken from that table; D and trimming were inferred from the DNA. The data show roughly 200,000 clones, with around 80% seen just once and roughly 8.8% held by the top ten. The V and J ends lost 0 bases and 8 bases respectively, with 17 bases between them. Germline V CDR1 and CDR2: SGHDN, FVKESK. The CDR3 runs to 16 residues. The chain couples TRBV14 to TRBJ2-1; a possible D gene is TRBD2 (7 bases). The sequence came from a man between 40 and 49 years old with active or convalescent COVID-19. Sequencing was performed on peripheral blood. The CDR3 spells CASSQEPGGPLDEQFF. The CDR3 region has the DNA TGTGCCAGCAGCCAAGAACCCGGGGGGCCTTTAGATGAGCAGTTCTTC. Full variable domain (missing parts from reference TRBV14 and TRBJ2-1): EAGVTQFPSHSVIEKGQTVTLRCDPISGHDNLYWYRRVMGKEIKFLLHFVKESKQDESGMPNNRFLAERTGGTYSTLKVQPAELEDSGVYFCASSQEPGGPLDEQFFGPGTRLTVL.